This T cell receptor beta chain was captured by sequencing in a study of shared clonotypes between healthy human individuals (dated by TCRdb to about 2020). With respect to the entire study: Three men and two women, aged 18 to 49 years, made up the cohort. To increase sequencing depth and limit assay-specific biases, different laboratories used diverse techniques to prepare libraries and sequence TCR repertoires. Per donor, three plates each were used for CD4 naive and CD4 memory, two for CD8 naive, and one for CD8 memory. Blood TCR repertoires of roughly 5 healthy adults were deeply sequenced to estimate repertoire size and the extent of clonotype sharing between individuals. Leukapheresis yielded between about 0.9 and 9.5 billion PBMCs per donor.

Using the deep immunoSEQ assay, multiplex PCR amplified TCR CDR3 regions from genomic DNA. For each cell subset, the extracted genomic DNA was distributed evenly across all wells of several immunoSEQ 96-well plates, and each plate served as one replicate. For sorted subsets, about 200 ng genomic DNA, equal to some 28,000 T cell genomes, was loaded into each replicate PCR. Purified libraries were quantified with a Qubit 3.0 fluorometer, sized on a Bioanalyzer 2100, and re-quantified with the KAPA Library Quantification kit. Every immunoSEQ 96-well plate was sequenced on a separate single-read 150-cycle Illumina NextSeq 550 flow cell. The authors' analysis ran thus. The immunoSEQ output contained only junctional sequences without quality scores, so filtering could not match that applied to full-length reads. Sequences were annotated with PyIR, a Python wrapper for IgBLAST v1.9, and V/J genes and CDR3 were assigned using IMGT germline references. Reads with weak V/J assignments (E-value above 1e-6), missing CDR3, stop codons, out-of-frame junctions, or ambiguous translated residues were removed. V3J clonotypes were defined as sequences sharing an identical inferred V gene, J gene, and CDR3 amino acid sequence. The percentage overlap between two repertoires was calculated by dividing the number of shared unique clonotypes by the size of the smaller repertoire. Three approaches were used to assess repertoire richness: RTK rarefaction, the Chao1 estimator, and Recon v2.1 estimates of unobserved clonotypes. Generation probabilities for all TCRbeta clonotypes obtained by the gDNA method from a handful of donors were computed using OLGA. TCRdb stores this immuneACCESS table with in-frame sequences only. Part of the clones is absent; in the studies checked, under half of the shortfall reflects unresolved V genes, and no reason is known for the rest. V and J calls and clone size follow that table, whereas D and trimming were derived from the DNA. The table for this sample lists about 2.4 million clones; about 92% of them were counted only once. In total, the top ten clones hold around 0.15% of the sample.

The full study reports these points: Sampling was restricted to blood, and TCR repertoires in tissues likely differ from the TCR repertoires found in blood. Clonotypes shared by all four sorted-subset donors showed higher generation probabilities than non-shared clonotypes. Naive subsets generally had larger estimated clonotype richness than memory subsets did. Rarefaction of sorted-subset datasets indicated incomplete sequencing despite the large sequencing depth. The small number of donors limited the genetic and exposure-history diversity represented. Across four donors, approximately 4.6% of naive CD4, roughly 3.5% of naive CD8, 2.3% of memory CD4, and roughly 0.4% of memory CD8 clonotypes were shared. Based on pairwise subsampling, the degree of clonotype sharing among donors was expected to be affected by sequencing depth.

Deletion took 1 base off V and 3 bases off J, with a span of 6 bases between the germline ends. Measured from the cysteine to the phenylalanine, the CDR3 is 13 residues long. The entry retains the CDR3 DNA only, 39 bases that are in frame from base 1. According to the germline V gene (reference sequence), CDR1 reads PRHDT and CDR2 reads FYEKMQ. This clone was found once. The clone's antigen remains unknown. Per-nucleotide qualities are absent, and no much larger clonotype sits a single base away. The donors were healthy, HIV-negative adults with no recently reported acute infections or vaccinations. All donors were Caucasian adults living in Nashville, Tennessee, USA. CD4+ T cells were enriched by magnetic negative selection, after which naive cells were positively selected on CD45RA and the negative fraction was taken as the memory subset. Blood was obtained by leukapheresis, after which PBMCs were separated by Ficoll-Histopaque density gradient centrifugation and cryopreserved in liquid nitrogen vapor phase. Analytical flow cytometry was used to check the purity and quantity of each magnetically sorted T cell population. Genomic DNA was isolated from every sorted fraction and measured by UV absorbance on a Nanodrop 2000c.

This receptor chain uses TRBV13 and TRBJ2-5, with no reliable assignment of the D segment. Sequences were obtained from naive CD4+ T cells sorted from blood. Read against the paper, the sample's cell subset or site label means: CD45RA+ positively selected. This receptor was obtained from a man between 18 and 29 years old in good health. For the CDR3, the sequence is CASSLDRKETQYF. The DNA sequence follows: TGTGCCAGCAGCTTAGACAGAAAAGAGACCCAGTACTTC.